This T cell receptor beta chain originates from a study of cytomegalovirus exposure and HLA in healthy donors. The primer mix had 60 Vbeta and 13 Jbeta primers. The protocol was immunoSEQ multiplex PCR, while the TCRdb copy is restricted to in-frame clones and leaves out a portion. The sample yields around 150,000 clones, roughly 80% seen once. This CDR3 spans 17 amino acids. The V segment lost 4 bases and the J segment 7 bases; nucleotides outside the gene matches: 17. Germline values: CDR1 MGHRA, CDR2 YSYEKL. The table lists this clone with a few counts. The V gene is TRBV4-1, the J gene TRBJ1-2; 8 bases are a match to TRBD1. This TCR was sampled from a male donor in good health and CMV-seronegative. Sequences were obtained from PBMCs. The CDR3, as DNA: TGCGCCAGCAGCCGAGTCGGAGGGGGGGACAGGTCTTTTGGCTACACCTTC. Translating gives CASSRVGGGDRSFGYTF.